The 10 T cell receptor beta chains reported below all come from one sample, sequenced in a study of monozygotic twins with inflammatory bowel disease. TCRdb reprocessed the 5' RACE reads; each CDR3 protein has one entry and no DNA is given. Its table records roughly 170,000 distinct CDR3 sequences. The sample was blood. These receptors originate from a human donor with ulcerative colitis or Crohn's disease, or a healthy co-twin of an affected twin (not recorded which).

CDR3: CASNPAGGEYEQYF. The chain joins TRBV6-6 to TRBJ2-7; TCRdb lists TRBD2, though no DNA is available to test this call. Germline values: CDR1 MNHNY, CDR2 SVGAGI (reference sequence). This CDR3 has 14 amino acids.

This sequence joins TRBV5-1 and TRBJ2-5. The CDR3 contains 14 residues. Looked up from germline, CDR1 is SGHRS and CDR2 is YFSETQ. The CDR3 loop is CASSLDSFQETQYF.

The genes are TRBV7-6 and TRBJ2-5; checking the TCRdb D call of TRBD2 is not possible without DNA. CDR3 size: 15 residues. Germline loops: CDR1 SGHVS, CDR2 FNYEAQ. CDR3 region: CASSSLKGPEETQYF.

The chain uses TRBV7-6 and TRBJ2-5. CDR1 is SGHVS, CDR2 FNYEAQ, per germline. This CDR3 spans 15 amino acids. The CDR3 spells CASSLRLLDEETQYF.

This sequence joins TRBV5-1 and TRBJ2-3; TCRdb gives TRBD2 as the D gene, but with no DNA this cannot be confirmed. CDR3 length: 14 amino acids. Germline V gene sequence: CDR1 SGHRS, CDR2 YFSETQ. The CDR3 is CASRRLADPDTQYF.

This chain connects TRBV7-9 to TRBJ2-7; TCRdb indicates TRBD1, and absent DNA this call remains unverified. The CDR3 runs to 14 residues. Germline loops: CDR1 SEHNR, CDR2 FQNEAQ (reference sequence). The CDR3 loop is CASSPTTGAYEQYF.

V usage is TRBV7-9 and J usage is TRBJ2-1. The CDR3 is made up of 12 amino acids. Germline lookup yields CDR1 SEHNR and CDR2 FQNEAQ (reference sequence). The CDR3 spells CASSFAANEQFF.

The chain links TRBV18 to TRBJ1-5. CDR3 size: 13 residues. From germline, CDR1 is KGHSH and CDR2 LQKENI. The CDR3 is CASRGGSNQPQHF.

J is TRBJ2-5 and V is TRBV6-2 or TRBV6-3; as DNA is missing, the TRBD2 call by TCRdb cannot be tested. The CDR3 has 15 residues. CDR1 is MNHEY, CDR2 SVGEGT, per germline. The CDR3 here is CASRTSRGAQKTQYF.

This chain joins TRBV29-1 and TRBJ1-1. From germline, CDR1 is SQVTM and CDR2 ANQGSEA. The CDR3 runs to 14 residues. The CDR3 spells CSALGRQPNTEAFF.